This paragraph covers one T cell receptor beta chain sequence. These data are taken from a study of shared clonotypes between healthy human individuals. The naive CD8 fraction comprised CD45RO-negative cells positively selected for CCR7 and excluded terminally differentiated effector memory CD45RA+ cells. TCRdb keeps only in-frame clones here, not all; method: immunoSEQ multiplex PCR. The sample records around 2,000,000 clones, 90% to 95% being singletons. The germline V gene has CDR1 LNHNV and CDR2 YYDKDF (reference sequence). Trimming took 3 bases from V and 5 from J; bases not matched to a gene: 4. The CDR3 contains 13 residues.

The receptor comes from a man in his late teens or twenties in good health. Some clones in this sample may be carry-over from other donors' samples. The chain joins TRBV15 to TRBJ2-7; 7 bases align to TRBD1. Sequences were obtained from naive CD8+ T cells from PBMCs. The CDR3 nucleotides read TGTGCCACCAGCAGCCAGACAGGGAACGAGCAGTACTTC. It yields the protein CATSSQTGNEQYF.